The 3 T cell receptor beta chains given below trace back to one sample, sequenced in a study of shared clonotypes between healthy human individuals. The method was immunoSEQ multiplex PCR; TCRdb's version includes in-frame clones alone and lacks a portion of them. The sample records fewer than 3 million clones, under 95% being singletons. Material: naive CD4+ T cells from PBMCs. Noted subset: CD45RA+ positively selected. The receptor set was obtained from a man aged 18 to 30 in good health. Some clones in this sample may be carry-over from other donors' samples.

The chain recombines TRBV11-2 with TRBJ2-1, with TRBD2 matching over 10 bases. V gave up 4 bases and J gave up 3 bases; unmatched junction bases: 15. CDR1 SGHAT and CDR2 FQNNGV come from the germline V gene. CDR3 length: 19 amino acids. CDR3 sequence: CASSSSSGSRSGFYNEQFF. For the CDR3, the DNA is TGTGCCAGCAGCTCTTCTAGCGGGAGTCGTTCTGGGTTCTACAATGAGCAGTTCTTC.

V is TRBV19 and J is TRBJ2-7; 12 bases align to TRBD2. J gave up 1 base and V 6 bases, and 4 bases lay outside the gene matches. Germline CDR1 is LNHDA and CDR2 is SQIVND (reference sequence). This CDR3 is built from 15 residues. DNA for the CDR3: TGTGCCAGTAGACGGACTAGCGGGACGTCCTACGAGCAGTACTTC. This sequence encodes CASRRTSGTSYEQYF.

Written as DNA, the CDR3 is TGTGCCAGCTCACCCGGACAGGGACAAGATGGCTACACCTTC. Protein product: CASSPGQGQDGYTF. This chain links TRBV18 with TRBJ1-2, with 8 positions matching TRBD1. The CDR3 has 14 amino acids. The germline V gene has CDR1 KGHSH and CDR2 LQKENI. V lost 3 bases to trimming and J lost 6 bases; unmatched junction nucleotides: 6.